This TCR beta chain was observed in a study of Ad26.COV2.S vaccination and SARS-CoV-2 variants (TCRdb year 2021). About the full investigation: Vaccine-arm donors were drawn from COV1001, a multicentre, randomized, double-blind, placebo-controlled phase I-IIa trial of Ad26.COV2.S in healthy adults. Ad26.COV2.S was administered intramuscularly at 5 x 10^10 or 1 x 10^11 viral particles, either as a single shot or as two shots given 56 days apart. TCRbeta repertoire sequencing was used to assess the specificity and breadth of SARS-CoV-2-reactive T cell receptors after Ad26.COV2.S vaccination. The TCR-sequenced set comprised around 30 samples: around 20 Ad26.COV2.S vaccine recipients, 5 placebo recipients and 8 SARS-CoV-2 convalescent individuals. Trial participants were randomized into five groups of five: low-dose or high-dose Ad26.COV2.S given once or twice, or placebo on both occasions. Investigators did not know the trial group allocation while performing experiments and assessing outcomes.

Findings and caveats that apply to the study as a whole: The study was not powered to compare responses between vaccine doses or regimens. Comparable non-spike TCR breadth was observed between vaccine and placebo recipients, consistent with only spike being contained in the vaccine. According to the authors, total T cell responses may have been underestimated by the TCR breadth and depth analyses. Compared with placebo recipients, Ad26.COV2.S recipients showed higher spike-specific TCR breadth (P = 0.0014). After vaccination, spike-specific CD8+ and CD4+ T cell responses were reported to show substantial breadth.

Ends trimmed: V by 5 bases, J by 2 bases; bases unmatched to a gene: 6. Based on the germline V gene (reference sequence), the CDR1 and CDR2 sequences are LNHNV and YYDKDF. The CDR3 starts with the cysteine, ends with the phenylalanine, and has 15 residues. Here the CDR3 DNA is all that survives: 45 bases in frame from base 1. According to the study, the label for this sample's treatment or condition signals: roughly 19 received Ad26.COV2.S at low or high dose, single or two shots; about 5 received placebo; per-sample allocation not given. Repertoires of vaccine and placebo recipients were sequenced from samples taken on day 63 after the first injection. Between 29 July and 7 August 2020, Cohort 1b enrolled about two dozen adults aged 18-55 years at one site in Boston, USA. Ad26.COV2.S was a replication-incompetent adenovirus type 26 vector expressing a prefusion-stabilized SARS-CoV-2 spike protein from the original Wuhan strain.

Worth noting for this clone: Its cognate antigen has yet to be identified. No qualities accompany the bases; no much larger clone lies one base away.

TCRbeta CDR3 regions were sequenced with the immunoSEQ Assay. After extraction, genomic DNA underwent amplification by bias-controlled multiplex PCR, followed by high-throughput sequencing. In the source study's methods: Collapsing and filtering of sequences were performed to quantify the absolute abundance of each unique TCRbeta CDR3 region. T cell fraction was estimated by normalizing TCRbeta template counts to usable DNA, with usable DNA measured through amplification of reference genes found in all nucleated cells. Repertoire TCRs were annotated as SARS-CoV-2-specific when V gene, CDR3 amino acid sequence and J gene were exactly matched to a known reactive TCR set. The reference SARS-CoV-2 TCR set was obtained from MIRA and was filtered for enrichment in COVID-19-positive ImmuneCODE repertoires, whereby public or cross-reactive TCRs were removed. Drawing on the MIRA antigens, annotated TCRs were analysed further at the level of specific ORF or position within ORF. Breadth was defined as annotated unique rearrangements over total unique productive rearrangements; depth was the summed frequency of those rearrangements. Group comparisons of TCR breadth used two-sided Wilcoxon rank-sum tests. Imported from immuneACCESS, the table was reduced by TCRdb to in-frame sequences with V and J called. These copies leave out some clones; in studies compared against another copy, an unresolved V gene accounts for under half, and the cause of the remainder is not known. Clonal size and the V and J genes are those of that table, whereas D and trimming came from the DNA. The sample records under 400,000 clones, roughly 87% of which are singletons. The ten largest clones add up to 3.4% of the sample.

The TCR originated in a person aged 18-60 years who received the Ad26.COV2.S COVID-19 vaccine or a placebo. In this chain, TRBV15 is recombined with TRBJ2-1; 7 bases in the middle match TRBD1. Sequencing was performed on peripheral blood, taken in a trial of Ad26.COV2.S vaccine versus placebo. The CDR3 region reads CATSARQGPYNEQFF. The sequence in DNA is TGTGCCACCAGCGCCCGACAGGGTCCCTACAATGAGCAGTTCTTC.